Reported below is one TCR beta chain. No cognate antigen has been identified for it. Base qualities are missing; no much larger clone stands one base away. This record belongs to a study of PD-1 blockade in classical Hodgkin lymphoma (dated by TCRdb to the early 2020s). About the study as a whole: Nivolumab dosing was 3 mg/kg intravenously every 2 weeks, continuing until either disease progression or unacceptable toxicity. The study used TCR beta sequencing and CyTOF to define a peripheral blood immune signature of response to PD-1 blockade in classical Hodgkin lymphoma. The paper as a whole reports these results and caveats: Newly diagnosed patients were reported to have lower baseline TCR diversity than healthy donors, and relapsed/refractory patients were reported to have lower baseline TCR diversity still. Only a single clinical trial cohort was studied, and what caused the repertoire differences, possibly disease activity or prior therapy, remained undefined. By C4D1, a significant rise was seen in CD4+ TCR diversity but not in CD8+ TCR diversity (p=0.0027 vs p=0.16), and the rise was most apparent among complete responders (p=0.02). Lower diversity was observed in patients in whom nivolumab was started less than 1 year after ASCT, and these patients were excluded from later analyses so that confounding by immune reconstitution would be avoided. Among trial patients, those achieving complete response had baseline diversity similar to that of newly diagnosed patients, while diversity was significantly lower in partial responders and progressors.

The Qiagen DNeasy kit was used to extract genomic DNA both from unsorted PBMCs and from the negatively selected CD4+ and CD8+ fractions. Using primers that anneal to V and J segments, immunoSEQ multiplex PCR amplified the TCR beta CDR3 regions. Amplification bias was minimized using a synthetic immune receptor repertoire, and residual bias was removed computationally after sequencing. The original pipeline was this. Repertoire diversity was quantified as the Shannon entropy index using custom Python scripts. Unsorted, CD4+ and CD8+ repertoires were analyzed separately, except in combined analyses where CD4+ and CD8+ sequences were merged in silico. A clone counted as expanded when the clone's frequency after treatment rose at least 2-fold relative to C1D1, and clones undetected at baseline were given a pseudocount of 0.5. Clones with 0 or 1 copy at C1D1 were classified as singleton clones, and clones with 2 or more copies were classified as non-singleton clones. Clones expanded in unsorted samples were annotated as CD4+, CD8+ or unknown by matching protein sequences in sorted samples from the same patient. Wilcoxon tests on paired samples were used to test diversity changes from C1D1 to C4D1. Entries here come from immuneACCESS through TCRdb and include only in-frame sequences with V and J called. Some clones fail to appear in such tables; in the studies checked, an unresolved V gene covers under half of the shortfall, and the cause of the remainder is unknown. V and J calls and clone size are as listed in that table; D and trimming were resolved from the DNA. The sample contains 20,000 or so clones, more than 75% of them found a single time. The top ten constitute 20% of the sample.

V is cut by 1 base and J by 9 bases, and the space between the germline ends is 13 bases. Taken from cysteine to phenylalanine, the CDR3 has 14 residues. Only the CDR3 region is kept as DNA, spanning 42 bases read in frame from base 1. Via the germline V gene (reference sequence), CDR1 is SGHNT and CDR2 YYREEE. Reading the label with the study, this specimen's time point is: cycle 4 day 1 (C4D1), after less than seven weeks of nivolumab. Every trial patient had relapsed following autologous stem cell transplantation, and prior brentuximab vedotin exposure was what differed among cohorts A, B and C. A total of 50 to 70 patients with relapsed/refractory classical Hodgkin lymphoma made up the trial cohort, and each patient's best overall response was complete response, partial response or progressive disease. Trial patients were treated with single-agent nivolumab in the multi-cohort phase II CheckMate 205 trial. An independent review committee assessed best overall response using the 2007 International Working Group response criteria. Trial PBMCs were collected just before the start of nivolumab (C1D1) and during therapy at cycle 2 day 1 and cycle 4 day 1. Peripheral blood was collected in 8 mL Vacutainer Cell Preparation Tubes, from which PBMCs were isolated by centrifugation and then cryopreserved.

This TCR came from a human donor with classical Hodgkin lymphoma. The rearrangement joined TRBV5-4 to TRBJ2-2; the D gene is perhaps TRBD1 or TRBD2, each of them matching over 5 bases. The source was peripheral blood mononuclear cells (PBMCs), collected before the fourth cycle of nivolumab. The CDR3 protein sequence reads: CASSLSLTGRELFF. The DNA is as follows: TGTGCCAGCAGCTTGTCACTCACGGGGCGGGAGCTGTTTTTT.